This T cell receptor beta chain was sequenced for a study of CD8 T cells in Susac syndrome. The RNA input was about 0.5 to 1 ug, and it was reverse transcribed with random hexamers. Amplification of TCR beta CDR3 spanned 54 Vbeta and 13 Jbeta via immunoSEQ multiplex PCR. TCRdb redid the calling of the immunoSEQ multiplex PCR reads with MiXCR, one entry per CDR3 protein. The table includes over 300,000 distinct CDR3 sequences, just over 90% detected once. The J segment lost 9 bases and the V segment lost 0 bases, leaving 9 bases of the junction unmatched. Germline V gene data show CDR1 as LNHNV and CDR2 as YYDKDF (reference sequence). The CDR3 totals 15 residues.

The sample was CD4+ T cells from PBMCs. This clonotype originated in a human donor with multiple sclerosis. The J gene is TRBJ1-2, the V gene TRBV15; TRBD1 aligns across 8 bases. CDR3 residues: CATSRDAQDRGSYTF. The CDR3 DNA follows: TGTGCCACCAGCAGAGATGCCCAAGACAGGGGAAGCTACACCTTC.